These T cell receptor beta chains were read from a single sample in a study of CD8 T cells in Susac syndrome. TCRdb reanalysed the immunoSEQ multiplex PCR reads using MiXCR and keeps one entry per CDR3 protein. The sample includes 100,000 to 150,000 distinct CDR3 sequences, approximately 96% seen only once; the top ten take approximately 0.2%. The sequenced sample consisted of CD8+ T cells from PBMCs. The origin of the receptors is a human donor with Susac syndrome. CDR3s include the opening cysteine and the closing phenylalanine or tryptophan. The D gene is left open where the match is weak. Clone sizes are given selectively: once, few, many, or a class where the clone is expanded.

j_call: TRBJ1-1; clone_size: .; v_call: TRBV29-1; d_call: .; cdr3_aa: CSVDRGSEAFF; cdr3_nt: TGCAGCGTTGATCGAGGGTCCGAAGCTTTCTTT
j_call: TRBJ2-3; clone_size: .; v_call: TRBV2; d_call: .; cdr3_aa: CASMTRREDTQYF; cdr3_nt: TGTGCCAGCATGACGCGACGGGAAGATACGCAGTATTTT
j_call: TRBJ2-7; clone_size: once; v_call: TRBV9; d_call: TRBD1; cdr3_aa: CASSVTGQAYEQYF; cdr3_nt: TGTGCCAGCAGCGTCACGGGACAGGCCTACGAGCAGTACTTC
j_call: TRBJ1-2; clone_size: .; v_call: TRBV4-1; d_call: .; cdr3_aa: CASSQDGVGRGYGYTF; cdr3_nt: TGCGCCAGCAGCCAAGATGGGGTAGGCCGAGGCTATGGCTACACCTTC
j_call: TRBJ2-7; clone_size: few; v_call: TRBV6-1; d_call: TRBD1; cdr3_aa: CASSRTGEGSYEQYF; cdr3_nt: TGTGCCAGCAGCCGAACAGGGGAAGGGTCCTACGAGCAGTACTTC
j_call: TRBJ2-1; clone_size: .; v_call: TRBV20-1; d_call: .; cdr3_aa: CSASSGASYNEQFF; cdr3_nt: TGCAGTGCTAGTTCCGGGGCTAGCTACAATGAGCAGTTCTTC
j_call: TRBJ2-3; clone_size: .; v_call: TRBV12-3/TRBV12-4; d_call: TRBD1; cdr3_aa: CASSQGQGSTDTQYF; cdr3_nt: TGTGCCAGCAGCCAAGGACAGGGCAGCACAGATACGCAGTATTTT
j_call: TRBJ2-2; clone_size: .; v_call: TRBV27; d_call: .; cdr3_aa: CASSLLGTGELFF; cdr3_nt: TGTGCCAGCAGTTTATTGGGGACCGGGGAGCTGTTTTTT
j_call: TRBJ1-5; clone_size: .; v_call: TRBV30; d_call: .; cdr3_aa: CAWKRGQPQHF; cdr3_nt: TGTGCCTGGAAAAGGGGTCAGCCCCAGCATTTT
j_call: TRBJ2-1; clone_size: .; v_call: TRBV3-1; d_call: .; cdr3_aa: CASSPRTPQYYNEQFF; cdr3_nt: TGTGCCAGCAGCCCTCGGACTCCACAATACTACAATGAGCAGTTCTTC
j_call: TRBJ2-1; clone_size: .; v_call: TRBV7-2; d_call: TRBD2; cdr3_aa: CASRTSGGPSSYNEQFF; cdr3_nt: TGTGCCAGCAGGACTAGCGGGGGTCCTAGCTCCTACAATGAGCAGTTCTTC
j_call: TRBJ1-1; clone_size: .; v_call: TRBV5-1; d_call: .; cdr3_aa: CASSLSRVDGLTEAFF; cdr3_nt: TGCGCCAGCAGCTTGTCGAGGGTGGATGGGTTGACTGAAGCTTTCTTT
j_call: TRBJ2-7; clone_size: .; v_call: TRBV30; d_call: .; cdr3_aa: CAWSPGFSPYEQYF; cdr3_nt: TGTGCCTGGAGTCCAGGGTTCAGCCCCTACGAGCAGTACTTC
j_call: TRBJ2-3; clone_size: .; v_call: TRBV5-1; d_call: .; cdr3_aa: CASSLLSGYGTDTQYF; cdr3_nt: TGCGCCAGCAGCTTGTTATCAGGTTATGGGACAGATACGCAGTATTTT
j_call: TRBJ1-5; clone_size: .; v_call: TRBV27; d_call: .; cdr3_aa: CASRGFGSNQPQHF; cdr3_nt: TGTGCCAGCCGGGGGTTTGGAAGCAATCAGCCCCAGCATTTT
j_call: TRBJ2-7; clone_size: .; v_call: TRBV4-2; d_call: .; cdr3_aa: CASSQEAGEHYEQYF; cdr3_nt: TGTGCCAGCAGCCAAGAAGCAGGGGAACACTACGAGCAGTACTTC
j_call: TRBJ1-2; clone_size: .; v_call: TRBV13; d_call: TRBD1; cdr3_aa: CASSLGGNSQGEGYTF; cdr3_nt: TGTGCCAGCAGCTTAGGCGGTAACTCTCAGGGGGAAGGCTACACCTTC
j_call: TRBJ1-6; clone_size: .; v_call: TRBV6-9; d_call: .; cdr3_aa: CASRRGQEDNSPLHF; cdr3_nt: TGTGCCAGCAGAAGAGGACAAGAAGATAATTCACCCCTCCACTTT
j_call: TRBJ2-1; clone_size: .; v_call: TRBV4-2; d_call: TRBD2; cdr3_aa: CASSQEAGALADEQFF; cdr3_nt: TGTGCCAGCAGCCAAGAAGCGGGAGCTCTCGCCGATGAGCAGTTCTTC
j_call: TRBJ2-1; clone_size: .; v_call: TRBV12-3/TRBV12-4; d_call: .; cdr3_aa: CASSLGGGFNEQFF; cdr3_nt: TGTGCCAGCAGTTTAGGGGGGGGCTTCAATGAGCAGTTCTTC
j_call: TRBJ2-5; clone_size: .; v_call: TRBV4-1; d_call: TRBD2; cdr3_aa: CASSHGGLAGNWKTQYF; cdr3_nt: TGCGCCAGCAGCCATGGGGGGCTAGCGGGGAACTGGAAGACCCAGTACTTC
j_call: TRBJ2-1; clone_size: .; v_call: TRBV5-1; d_call: .; cdr3_aa: CASSLFLATSYNEQFF; cdr3_nt: TGCGCCAGCAGCTTGTTTCTAGCGACCTCCTACAATGAGCAGTTCTTC
j_call: TRBJ2-1; clone_size: .; v_call: TRBV24-1; d_call: TRBD1; cdr3_aa: CATSDLGDSYNEQFF; cdr3_nt: TGTGCCACCAGTGATTTGGGGGACAGTTACAATGAGCAGTTCTTC
j_call: TRBJ1-1; clone_size: .; v_call: TRBV5-1; d_call: .; cdr3_aa: CASSYLDSEAFF; cdr3_nt: TGCGCCAGCAGCTACCTCGACAGTGAAGCTTTCTTT
j_call: TRBJ1-2; clone_size: .; v_call: TRBV7-9; d_call: .; cdr3_aa: CASRPQGNYGYTF; cdr3_nt: TGTGCCAGCAGGCCTCAGGGGAACTATGGCTACACCTTC
j_call: TRBJ1-1; clone_size: .; v_call: TRBV7-9; d_call: .; cdr3_aa: CASSSGAVEAFF; cdr3_nt: TGTGCCAGCAGCTCGGGTGCCGTTGAAGCTTTCTTT
j_call: TRBJ2-6; clone_size: .; v_call: TRBV5-6; d_call: .; cdr3_aa: CASSLSGAFYSGANVLTF; cdr3_nt: TGTGCCAGCAGCTTGTCGGGGGCATTTTACTCTGGGGCCAACGTCCTGACTTTC
j_call: TRBJ1-1; clone_size: .; v_call: TRBV11-2; d_call: .; cdr3_aa: CASSDTVETEAFF; cdr3_nt: TGTGCCAGCAGCGACACCGTCGAAACTGAAGCTTTCTTT
j_call: TRBJ1-2; clone_size: .; v_call: TRBV5-1; d_call: .; cdr3_aa: CASLGASGYTF; cdr3_nt: TGCGCCAGCTTGGGGGCAAGCGGCTACACCTTC
j_call: TRBJ1-1; clone_size: few; v_call: TRBV12-3/TRBV12-4; d_call: .; cdr3_aa: CASRSGTEAFF; cdr3_nt: TGTGCCAGCAGGTCGGGCACTGAAGCTTTCTTT
j_call: TRBJ2-1; clone_size: .; v_call: TRBV11-1; d_call: TRBD2; cdr3_aa: CASRLIAGSYNEQFF; cdr3_nt: TGTGCCAGCAGACTTATAGCGGGAAGTTACAATGAGCAGTTCTTC
j_call: TRBJ1-5; clone_size: .; v_call: TRBV12-3/TRBV12-4; d_call: TRBD1; cdr3_aa: CASSTGQGGQPQHF; cdr3_nt: TGTGCCAGCAGTACGGGACAGGGTGGTCAGCCCCAGCATTTT
j_call: TRBJ1-2; clone_size: .; v_call: TRBV28; d_call: .; cdr3_aa: CASSLLIGTPWDGYTF; cdr3_nt: TGTGCCAGCAGTTTATTAATCGGGACACCCTGGGATGGCTACACCTTC
j_call: TRBJ1-1; clone_size: .; v_call: TRBV10-3; d_call: .; cdr3_aa: CAISEWGNTEAFF; cdr3_nt: TGTGCCATCAGTGAATGGGGGAACACTGAAGCTTTCTTT
j_call: TRBJ2-1; clone_size: .; v_call: TRBV20-1; d_call: TRBD2; cdr3_aa: CSARGLAANEQFF; cdr3_nt: TGCAGTGCTAGGGGACTAGCGGCCAATGAGCAGTTCTTC
j_call: TRBJ1-1; clone_size: .; v_call: TRBV4-2; d_call: .; cdr3_aa: CASSQGPMAENTEAFF; cdr3_nt: TGTGCCAGCAGCCAAGGCCCGATGGCGGAGAACACTGAAGCTTTCTTT
j_call: TRBJ2-1; clone_size: once; v_call: TRBV12-3/TRBV12-4; d_call: TRBD2; cdr3_aa: CASSLSGRAYNEQFF; cdr3_nt: TGTGCCAGCAGTTTGAGCGGGAGGGCCTACAATGAGCAGTTCTTC
j_call: TRBJ2-1; clone_size: .; v_call: TRBV4-2; d_call: TRBD2; cdr3_aa: CASNGGLAGGLDNEQFF; cdr3_nt: TGTGCCAGCAACGGGGGACTAGCGGGAGGGTTGGACAATGAGCAGTTCTTC
j_call: TRBJ1-1; clone_size: .; v_call: TRBV29-1; d_call: .; cdr3_aa: CSVGGQVGEFPNTEAFF; cdr3_nt: TGCAGCGTGGGGGGGCAGGTCGGGGAGTTCCCGAACACTGAAGCTTTCTTT
j_call: TRBJ2-7; clone_size: .; v_call: TRBV12-3/TRBV12-4; d_call: TRBD2; cdr3_aa: CASSSASGRWYEQYF; cdr3_nt: TGTGCCAGCAGTTCTGCTAGCGGGAGATGGTACGAGCAGTACTTC
j_call: TRBJ2-7; clone_size: .; v_call: TRBV20-1; d_call: TRBD1; cdr3_aa: CSARNEQGSAYEQYF; cdr3_nt: TGCAGTGCTAGGAACGAACAGGGGTCAGCCTACGAGCAGTACTTC
j_call: TRBJ1-1; clone_size: .; v_call: TRBV19; d_call: .; cdr3_aa: CASSIVFVTANTEAFF; cdr3_nt: TGTGCCAGTAGTATAGTTTTTGTGACGGCCAACACTGAAGCTTTCTTT
j_call: TRBJ1-2; clone_size: .; v_call: TRBV2; d_call: .; cdr3_aa: CASTGSVTNYGYTF; cdr3_nt: TGTGCCAGCACCGGCAGCGTGACTAACTATGGCTACACCTTC
j_call: TRBJ2-3; clone_size: .; v_call: TRBV3-1; d_call: TRBD2; cdr3_aa: CASSLMTSGVTDTQYF; cdr3_nt: TGTGCCAGCAGCCTAATGACTAGCGGGGTCACAGATACGCAGTATTTT
j_call: TRBJ1-1; clone_size: .; v_call: TRBV19; d_call: .; cdr3_aa: CASSPEGWTEAFF; cdr3_nt: TGTGCCAGTAGTCCAGAGGGTTGGACTGAAGCTTTCTTT
j_call: TRBJ2-5; clone_size: .; v_call: TRBV3-1; d_call: TRBD2; cdr3_aa: CASSQGVTSGGQETQYF; cdr3_nt: TGTGCCAGCAGCCAAGGGGTAACTAGCGGGGGTCAAGAGACCCAGTACTTC
j_call: TRBJ2-1; clone_size: .; v_call: TRBV7-8; d_call: TRBD2; cdr3_aa: CASSLLGGGPHNEQFF; cdr3_nt: TGTGCCAGCAGCTTGCTGGGGGGAGGGCCCCACAATGAGCAGTTCTTC
j_call: TRBJ2-7; clone_size: .; v_call: TRBV3-1; d_call: TRBD1; cdr3_aa: CASSQGRTGEQYF; cdr3_nt: TGTGCCAGCAGCCAAGGACGGACAGGAGAGCAGTACTTC
j_call: TRBJ1-6; clone_size: .; v_call: TRBV28; d_call: .; cdr3_aa: CASSLPTDAYNSPLHF; cdr3_nt: TGTGCCAGCAGTTTGCCGACAGATGCATATAATTCACCCCTCCACTTT
j_call: TRBJ1-1; clone_size: .; v_call: TRBV20-1; d_call: .; cdr3_aa: CSGRAQGNTEAFF; cdr3_nt: TGCAGTGGGAGGGCGCAGGGGAACACTGAAGCTTTCTTT
j_call: TRBJ1-6; clone_size: .; v_call: TRBV5-6; d_call: .; cdr3_aa: CASSLGGLRGTPLHF; cdr3_nt: TGTGCCAGCAGCTTGGGGGGGCTTAGGGGTACACCCCTCCACTTT
j_call: TRBJ1-6; clone_size: .; v_call: TRBV6-5; d_call: .; cdr3_aa: CASSLLSPNSPLHF; cdr3_nt: TGTGCCAGCAGTTTACTCAGCCCTAATTCACCCCTCCACTTT
j_call: TRBJ2-3; clone_size: .; v_call: TRBV25-1; d_call: .; cdr3_aa: CASSEPSDTQYF; cdr3_nt: TGTGCCAGCAGTGAACCATCAGATACGCAGTATTTT
j_call: TRBJ2-7; clone_size: .; v_call: TRBV24-1; d_call: TRBD1; cdr3_aa: CATGTGGREQYF; cdr3_nt: TGTGCCACCGGGACAGGGGGCCGCGAGCAGTACTTC
j_call: TRBJ2-7; clone_size: .; v_call: TRBV19; d_call: .; cdr3_aa: CASQAGVGPYEQYF; cdr3_nt: TGTGCCAGCCAGGCCGGGGTAGGCCCTTACGAGCAGTACTTC
j_call: TRBJ1-2; clone_size: .; v_call: TRBV9; d_call: .; cdr3_aa: CASSVDSAYGYTF; cdr3_nt: TGTGCCAGCAGCGTAGACTCAGCCTATGGCTACACCTTC
j_call: TRBJ1-1; clone_size: .; v_call: TRBV3-1; d_call: .; cdr3_aa: CASSQDTGQGNTEAFF; cdr3_nt: TGTGCCAGCAGCCAAGATACTGGACAAGGTAACACTGAAGCTTTCTTT